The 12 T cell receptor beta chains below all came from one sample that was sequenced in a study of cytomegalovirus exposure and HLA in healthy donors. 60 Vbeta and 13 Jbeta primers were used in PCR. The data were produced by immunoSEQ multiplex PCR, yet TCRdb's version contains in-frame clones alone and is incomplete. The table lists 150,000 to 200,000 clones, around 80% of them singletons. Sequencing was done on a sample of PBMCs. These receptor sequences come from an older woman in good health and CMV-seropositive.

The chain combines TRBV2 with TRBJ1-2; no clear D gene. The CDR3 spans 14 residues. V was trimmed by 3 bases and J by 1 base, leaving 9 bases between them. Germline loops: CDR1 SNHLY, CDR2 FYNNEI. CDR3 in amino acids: CASSDPHSNYGYTF. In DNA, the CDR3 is TGTGCCAGCAGTGATCCCCACAGTAACTATGGCTACACCTTC.

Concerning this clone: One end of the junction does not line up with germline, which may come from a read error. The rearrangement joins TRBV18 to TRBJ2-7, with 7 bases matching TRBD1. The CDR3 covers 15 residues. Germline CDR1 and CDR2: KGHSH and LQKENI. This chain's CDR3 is CASSSPGQLSYEQYF. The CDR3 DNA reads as TGTGCCAGCTCATCACCGGGACAGCTTTCCTACGAGCAGTACTTC.

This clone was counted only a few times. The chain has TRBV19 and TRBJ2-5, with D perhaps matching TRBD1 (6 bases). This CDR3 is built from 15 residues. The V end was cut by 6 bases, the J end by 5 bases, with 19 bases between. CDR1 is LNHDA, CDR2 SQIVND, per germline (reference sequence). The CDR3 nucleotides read TGTGCCAGTAGACAGGGCCAAGGACGGTTGGAGACCCAGTACTTC. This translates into CASRQGQGRLETQYF. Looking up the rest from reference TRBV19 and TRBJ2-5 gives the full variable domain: DGGITQSPKYLFRKEGQNVTLSCEQNLNHDAMYWYRQDPGQGLRLIYYSQIVNDFQKGDIAEGYSVSREKKESFPLTVTSAQKNPTAFYLCASRQGQGRLETQYFGPGTRLLVL.

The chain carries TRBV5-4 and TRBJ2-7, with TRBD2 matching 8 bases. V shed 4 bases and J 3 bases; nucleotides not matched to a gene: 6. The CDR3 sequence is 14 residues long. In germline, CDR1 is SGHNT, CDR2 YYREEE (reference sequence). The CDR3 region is CASSPSRGGYEQYF. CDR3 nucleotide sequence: TGTGCCAGCAGCCCTAGCCGGGGGGGCTACGAGCAGTACTTC. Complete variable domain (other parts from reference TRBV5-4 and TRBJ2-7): ETGVTQSPTHLIKTRGQQVTLRCSSQSGHNTVSWYQQALGQGPQFIFQYYREEENGRGNFPPRFSGLQFPNYSSELNVNALELDDSALYLCASSPSRGGYEQYFGPGTRLTVT.

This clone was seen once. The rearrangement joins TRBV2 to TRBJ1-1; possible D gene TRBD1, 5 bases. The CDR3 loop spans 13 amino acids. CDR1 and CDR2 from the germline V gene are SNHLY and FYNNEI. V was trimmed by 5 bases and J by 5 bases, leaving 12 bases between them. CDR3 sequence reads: CASSPWGGTEAFF. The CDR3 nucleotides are TGTGCCAGCAGTCCATGGGGGGGGACTGAAGCTTTCTTT.

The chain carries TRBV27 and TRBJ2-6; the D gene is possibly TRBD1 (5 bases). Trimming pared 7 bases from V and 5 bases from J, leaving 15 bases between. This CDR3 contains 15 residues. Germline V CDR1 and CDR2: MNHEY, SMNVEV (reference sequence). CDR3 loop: CASKPGDSRANVLTF. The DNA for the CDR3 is TGTGCCAGCAAGCCCGGCGACAGTCGGGCCAACGTCCTGACTTTC.

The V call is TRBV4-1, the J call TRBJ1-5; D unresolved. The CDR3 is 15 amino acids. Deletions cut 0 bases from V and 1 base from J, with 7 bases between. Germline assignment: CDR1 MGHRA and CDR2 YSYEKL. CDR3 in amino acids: CASSQDSQSNQPQHF. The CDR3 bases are TGCGCCAGCAGCCAAGATTCACAAAGCAATCAGCCCCAGCATTTT.

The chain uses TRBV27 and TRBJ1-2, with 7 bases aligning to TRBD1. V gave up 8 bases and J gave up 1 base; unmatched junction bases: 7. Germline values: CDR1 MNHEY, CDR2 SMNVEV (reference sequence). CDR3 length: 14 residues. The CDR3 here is CASARQGFNYGYTF. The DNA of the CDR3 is TGTGCCAGCGCCCGACAGGGATTTAACTATGGCTACACCTTC.

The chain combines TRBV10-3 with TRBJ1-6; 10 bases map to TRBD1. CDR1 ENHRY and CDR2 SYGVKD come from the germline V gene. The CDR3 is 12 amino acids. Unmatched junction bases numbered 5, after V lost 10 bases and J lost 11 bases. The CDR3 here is CATGTGDAPLHF. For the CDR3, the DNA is TGTGCCACCGGGACAGGGGACGCACCCCTCCACTTT.

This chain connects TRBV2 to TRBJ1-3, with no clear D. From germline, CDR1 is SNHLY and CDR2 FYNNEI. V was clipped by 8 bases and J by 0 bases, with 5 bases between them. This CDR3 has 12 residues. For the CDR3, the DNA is TGTGCCAGCGAGAGCTCTGGAAACACCATATATTTT. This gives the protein CASESSGNTIYF.

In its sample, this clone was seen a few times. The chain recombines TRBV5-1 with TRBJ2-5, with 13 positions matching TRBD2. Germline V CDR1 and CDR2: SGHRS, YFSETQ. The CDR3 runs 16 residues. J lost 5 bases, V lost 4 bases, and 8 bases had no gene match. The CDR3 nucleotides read TGCGCCAGCAGCGTCCGGACTAGCGGGGGTGGGGAGACCCAGTACTTC. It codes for CASSVRTSGGGETQYF.

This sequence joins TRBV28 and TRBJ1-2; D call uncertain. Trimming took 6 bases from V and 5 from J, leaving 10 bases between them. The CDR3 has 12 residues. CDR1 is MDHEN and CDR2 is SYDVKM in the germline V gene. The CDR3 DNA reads TGTGCCAGCAGAGGCGGATTATATGGCTACACCTTC. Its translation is CASRGGLYGYTF.